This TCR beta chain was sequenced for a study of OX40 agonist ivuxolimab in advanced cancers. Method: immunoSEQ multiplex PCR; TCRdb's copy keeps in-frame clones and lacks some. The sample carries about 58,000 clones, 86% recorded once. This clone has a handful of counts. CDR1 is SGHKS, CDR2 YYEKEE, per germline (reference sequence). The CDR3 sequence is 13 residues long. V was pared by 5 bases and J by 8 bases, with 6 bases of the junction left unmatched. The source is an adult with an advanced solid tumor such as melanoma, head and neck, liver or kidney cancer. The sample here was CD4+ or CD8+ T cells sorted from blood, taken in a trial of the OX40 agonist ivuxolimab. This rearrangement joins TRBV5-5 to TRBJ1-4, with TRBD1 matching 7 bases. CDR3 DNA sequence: TGTGCCAGCAGTCCAGGGGGGAGCGAAAAACTGTTTTTT. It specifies CASSPGGSEKLFF.